The clone carrying this T cell receptor (beta chain) was picked up a small number of times. MiXCR, run by TCRdb on the 5' RACE reads, gives a single entry per CDR3 protein. Of over 400,000 distinct CDR3 sequences in the sample, under 25% were seen once. The sample belongs to a study of T-cell memory formation after mild COVID-19. The germline gives CDR1 LGHNA, CDR2 YSLEER. V lost 2 bases and J lost 7; bases outside the gene matches: 7. CDR3 length: 15 residues. The TCR originated in an adult woman who had mild COVID-19 (a few samples of this study predate the infection). Cell type and time point are not known. The source material was PBMCs or a T cell subset sorted from them (not recorded which). The rearrangement uses TRBV4-3 and TRBJ1-2; 10 positions match TRBD1. The chain's CDR3 is CASSQTGQGVGGYTF. The DNA for the CDR3 is TGCGCCAGCAGCCAAACCGGACAGGGGGTGGGTGGCTACACCTTC.